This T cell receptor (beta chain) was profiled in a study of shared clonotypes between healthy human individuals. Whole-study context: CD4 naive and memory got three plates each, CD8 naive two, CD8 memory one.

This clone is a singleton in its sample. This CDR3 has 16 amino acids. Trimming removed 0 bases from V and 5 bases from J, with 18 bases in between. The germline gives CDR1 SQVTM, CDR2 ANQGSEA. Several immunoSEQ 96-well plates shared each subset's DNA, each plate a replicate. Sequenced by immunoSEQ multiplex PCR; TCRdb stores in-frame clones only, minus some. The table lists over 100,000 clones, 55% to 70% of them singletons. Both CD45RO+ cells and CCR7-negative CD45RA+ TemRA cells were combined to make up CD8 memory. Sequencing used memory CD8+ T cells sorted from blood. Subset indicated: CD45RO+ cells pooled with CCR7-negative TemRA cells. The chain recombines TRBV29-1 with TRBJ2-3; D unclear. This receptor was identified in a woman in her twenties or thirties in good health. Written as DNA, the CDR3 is TGCAGCGTTGAAGATTGGCCGGATTCAAGGAAAGATACGCAGTATTTT. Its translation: CSVEDWPDSRKDTQYF.